The 31 T cell receptor beta chains in this list originate from one sample, sequenced in a study of cytomegalovirus exposure and HLA in healthy donors. This PCR relied on a set of 60 Vbeta primers and 13 Jbeta primers. Sequencing was performed with immunoSEQ multiplex PCR; in TCRdb, only in-frame clones are kept and a portion is missing. The sample has around 170,000 clones, 80% seen once; the top ten hold 1%. Material: PBMCs. The receptors derive from a woman aged 50 to 60 in good health and CMV-seropositive.

Notes on this clone: Germline is not matched at one junction end, which may reflect a read error. The J gene is TRBJ2-7, the V gene TRBV7-7, with D possibly being TRBD2 (5 bases). CDR1 is SSHAT, CDR2 FNYEAQ, per germline (reference sequence). The CDR3 sequence is 15 residues long. For the CDR3, the DNA is TGTGCTAGCAGCTTCGGCGCGGGCGTCTCCTACGAGCAGTACTTC. Encoded protein: CASSFGAGVSYEQYF.

The chain is built from TRBV7-6 and TRBJ1-3, with TRBD1 matching 9 bases. Germline V gives CDR1 SGHVS, CDR2 FNYEAQ. CDR3 length equals 15 residues. After removal of 2 bases from V and 2 bases from J, the junction contained 1 base not matched to a gene. CDR3: CASSLRDRAGNTIYF. As DNA, the CDR3 is TGTGCCAGCAGCTTACGGGACAGGGCTGGAAACACCATATATTTT.

The chain has TRBV7-9 and TRBJ1-1; D may be TRBD1 (5 bases). The CDR3 loop spans 15 amino acids. V lost 5 bases and J 2 bases, leaving 15 bases between the germline ends. The germline gives CDR1 SEHNR, CDR2 FQNEAQ (reference sequence). Written as DNA, the CDR3 is TGTGCCAGCAGCCTGGGGGGGGTCTTCAACACTGAAGCTTTCTTT. Its protein product is CASSLGGVFNTEAFF. Using reference TRBV7-9 and TRBJ1-1 for the parts outside the CDR3, the full variable domain is DTGVSQNPRHKITKRGQNVTFRCDPISEHNRLYWYRQTLGQGPEFLTYFQNEAQLEKSRLLSDRFSAERPKGSFSTLEIQRTEQGDSAMYLCASSLGGVFNTEAFFGQGTRLTVV.

The V call is TRBV18, the J call TRBJ2-7, with 7 bases aligning to TRBD1. Germline values: CDR1 KGHSH, CDR2 LQKENI. Trimming took 2 bases from V and 5 from J; bases not matched to a gene: 9. The CDR3 contains 15 residues. The CDR3 nucleotides read TGTGCCAGCTCACCATACGACTTGCAGGGGGACGAGCAGTACTTC. Encoded protein: CASSPYDLQGDEQYF.

This clone was seen a handful of times. V and J are TRBV18 and TRBJ2-1; 7 positions match TRBD1. The CDR3 length is 15 residues. Germline CDR1 reads KGHSH; CDR2 reads LQKENI. The trim removed 3 bases at V and 6 bases at J, leaving 8 bases unmatched. CDR3 nucleotides: TGTGCCAGCTCACCCCAACGACAGGGAACCAATGAGCAGTTCTTC. It encodes CASSPQRQGTNEQFF.

CDR3 region: CASSPPQQGSNTEAFF. For the CDR3, the DNA is TGTGCCAGCAGCCCCCCTCAGCAGGGCTCGAACACTGAAGCTTTCTTT. This chain joins TRBV11-2 and TRBJ1-1, with D maybe TRBD1 (5 bases). This CDR3 is built from 16 residues. CDR1 SGHAT and CDR2 FQNNGV come from the germline V gene. V lost 5 bases to trimming and J lost 1 base, with 17 bases between them.

This sequence joins TRBV9 and TRBJ1-1; 7 nucleotides match TRBD1. Germline V CDR1 and CDR2: SGDLS, YYNGEE. This CDR3 is built from 14 residues. V shed 3 bases, J shed 3 bases, and the junction held 5 bases outside the gene matches. The CDR3 DNA reads as TGTGCCAGCAGCGGGGACAGCCGGGACACTGAAGCTTTCTTT. Its protein product is CASSGDSRDTEAFF.

The J gene is TRBJ2-7, the V gene TRBV7-8; tentatively, D is TRBD2 (7 bases). This CDR3 comprises 13 residues. V lost 5 bases and J 2 bases, leaving 10 bases between the germline ends. CDR1 is SGHVS, CDR2 FQNEAQ, per germline. The CDR3 bases are TGTGCCAGCAGCCCGGGGGGCACCTACGAGCAGTACTTC. The encoded protein is CASSPGGTYEQYF.

J is TRBJ1-1 and V is TRBV7-9; 8 nucleotides agree with TRBD1. The CDR3 length is 14 residues. CDR1 is SEHNR and CDR2 is FQNEAQ in the germline V gene (reference sequence). V lost 5 bases to trimming and J lost 6 bases; unmatched junction nucleotides: 8. Written as DNA, the CDR3 is TGTGCCAGCAGCCTACAGGACAGGGTCGCTGAAGCTTTCTTT. Protein product: CASSLQDRVAEAFF.

The gene calls are TRBV25-1 and TRBJ2-1, with TRBD2 matching over 11 bases. J was trimmed by 5 bases and V by 9 bases; bases with no gene match: 6. From germline, CDR1 is MGHDK and CDR2 SYGVNS. This CDR3 contains 14 residues. DNA for the CDR3: TGTGCCAGTACGCCGGGACTAGCGGACAATGAGCAGTTCTTC. It specifies CASTPGLADNEQFF. Together with reference TRBV25-1 and TRBJ2-1, the CDR3 gives the full variable domain: EADIYQTPRYLVIGTGKKITLECSQTMGHDKMYWYQQDPGMELHLIHYSYGVNSTEKGDLSSESTVSRIRTEHFPLTLESARPSHTSQYLCASTPGLADNEQFFGPGTRLTVL.

This clone has a handful of counts. For the CDR3, the DNA is TGTGCCAGCAGCGGCGACAGGGGCAATCAGCCCCAGCATTTT. Encoded protein: CASSGDRGNQPQHF. V is TRBV2 and J is TRBJ1-5; 7 nucleotides agree with TRBD1. Germline CDR1 and CDR2: SNHLY and FYNNEI. The J segment lost 2 bases and the V segment lost 6 bases, leaving 4 bases of the junction unmatched. CDR3 length: 14 amino acids.

This clone has only one observation. This sequence joins TRBV18 and TRBJ2-3; possibly TRBD2 for D (6 bases). The CDR3 consists of 15 residues. CDR1 is KGHSH, CDR2 LQKENI, per germline. V was pared by 6 bases and J by 2 bases, with 15 bases between. Here the CDR3 DNA reads TGTGCCAGCTCCCCTTTAAGACTAGACACAGATACGCAGTATTTT. Protein sequence: CASSPLRLDTDTQYF.

Only a few counts were recorded for this clone. V usage is TRBV9 and J usage is TRBJ2-6; 8 bases match TRBD1. The CDR3 is made up of 17 amino acids. Germline CDR1 reads SGDLS; CDR2 reads YYNGEE. After removal of 3 bases from V and 1 base from J, the junction contained 6 bases not matched to a gene. In DNA form, the CDR3 reads TGTGCCAGCAGCGGCCGGGACAGGAGATCTGGGGCCAACGTCCTGACTTTC. It yields the protein CASSGRDRRSGANVLTF.

The chain joins TRBV2 to TRBJ1-5; TRBD1 matches 8 bases. The V gene end was trimmed by 4 bases and the J gene end by 1 base; junction bases not matched to a gene: 9. This CDR3 is built from 17 residues. Germline V gene lookup returns CDR1 SNHLY and CDR2 FYNNEI. The CDR3 DNA follows: TGTGCCAGCAGTGGGGCCACGGGACAGGTGAGCAATCAGCCCCAGCATTTT. Its translation: CASSGATGQVSNQPQHF.

In the case of this clone: The junction departs from germline at one end; a sequencing error may be responsible. The V and J genes are TRBV7-7 and TRBJ2-2; D remains unclear. Germline V gene lookup returns CDR1 SSHAT and CDR2 FNYEAQ (reference sequence). There are 14 residues in the CDR3. The CDR3 reads CASSLTTNTGELFF. CDR3 nucleotides: TGTGCTAGCAGCTTGACAACGAACACCGGGGAGCTGTTTTTT.

This sequence joins TRBV18 and TRBJ2-7; 11 bases line up with TRBD2. V lost 3 bases, J lost 1 base, and 5 bases stayed unmatched. This CDR3 is built from 16 residues. Per the germline V gene, CDR1 is KGHSH and CDR2 is LQKENI. The CDR3 nucleotides read TGTGCCAGCTCACCTGGGACTAGCGGCCTTTCCTACGAGCAGTACTTC. It encodes CASSPGTSGLSYEQYF.

The chain is built from TRBV4-2 and TRBJ2-7; 12 nucleotides align to TRBD2. V was pared by 2 bases and J by 0 bases, with 8 bases of the junction left unmatched. CDR1 and CDR2 from the germline V gene are LGHNA and YNFKEQ. The CDR3 runs 18 residues. The CDR3 reads CASSQKVTGLAGSYEQYF. The DNA for the CDR3 is TGTGCCAGCAGCCAAAAGGTAACGGGACTAGCGGGCTCCTACGAGCAGTACTTC.

The V call is TRBV27, the J call TRBJ2-5; a possible D gene is TRBD2 (5 bases). V was cut by 6 bases and J by 2 bases, with 10 bases left in between. The CDR3 spans 13 residues. The germline gives CDR1 MNHEY, CDR2 SMNVEV (reference sequence). The CDR3 sequence is CASRPTSQETQYF. The CDR3 nucleotides are TGTGCCAGCAGGCCAACTAGTCAAGAGACCCAGTACTTC.

CDR3 DNA: TGTGCCAGCAGCCCCCGTCTGGCTAGCGGCACAGATACGCAGTATTTT. This gives the protein CASSPRLASGTDTQYF. The V gene is TRBV11-2, the J gene TRBJ2-3; a possible D gene is TRBD2 (6 bases). V lost 5 bases and J lost 1, with 16 bases in between. In germline, CDR1 is SGHAT, CDR2 FQNNGV. The CDR3 contains 16 residues.

V gene TRBV7-2 combines with J gene TRBJ2-1, with D possibly TRBD2 on 6 matching bases. CDR3 length: 14 amino acids. V was shortened by 1 base and J by 8 bases, with 12 bases between the two germline ends. Germline V gene data show CDR1 as SGHTA and CDR2 as FQGNSA. In nucleotides, the CDR3 is TGTGCCAGCAGCTTAGGGCTAGCGAGCTATGAGCAGTTCTTC. Protein: CASSLGLASYEQFF. The entire variable domain, with the rest obtained from reference TRBV7-2 and TRBJ2-1, is as follows: GAGVSQSPSNKVTEKGKDVELRCDPISGHTALYWYRQSLGQGLEFLIYFQGNSAPDKSGLPSDRFSAERTGGSVSTLTIQRTQQEDSAVYLCASSLGLASYEQFFGPGTRLTVL.

The J gene is TRBJ2-1, the V gene TRBV7-8; D possibly corresponds to TRBD2 (6 bases). The CDR3 length is 15 residues. Germline CDR1 is SGHVS and CDR2 is FQNEAQ. V shed 4 bases and J shed 15 bases, with 25 bases lying between them. The CDR3 bases are TGTGCCAGCAGCTATGGGTTGGAAGCTACACGGGAGAGGTTCTTC. The encoded protein is CASSYGLEATRERFF.

The chain has TRBV4-3 and TRBJ2-1; 7 bases match TRBD1. V trimming: 0 bases; J trimming: 4 bases; junction bases outside the gene matches: 3. The CDR3 loop spans 15 amino acids. Germline CDR1 and CDR2: LGHNA and YSLEER. In nucleotides, the CDR3 is TGCGCCAGCAGCCAAGACCCGGGACAGTACAATGAGCAGTTCTTC. It encodes CASSQDPGQYNEQFF.

The chain employs TRBV18 and TRBJ2-1, with D unclear. The CDR3 runs to 15 residues. Trimming left V 2 bases short and J 0 bases short, with 8 bases between. Germline V gives CDR1 KGHSH, CDR2 LQKENI. In DNA form, the CDR3 reads TGTGCCAGCTCACCAGCCGCAGTCTCCTACAATGAGCAGTTCTTC. Translation gives CASSPAAVSYNEQFF.

The gene calls are TRBV5-4 and TRBJ2-7, with 8 bases fitting TRBD2. Germline loops: CDR1 SGHNT, CDR2 YYREEE (reference sequence). With V trimmed by 4 bases and J by 2 bases, 5 bases remained unmatched. The CDR3 loop spans 14 amino acids. The CDR3 coding sequence is TGTGCCAGCAGCGGCTCAGCGGGGGCCTACGAGCAGTACTTC. Encoded protein: CASSGSAGAYEQYF.

This clone appeared a few times. This chain uses TRBV9 with TRBJ2-3, with a tentative D call TRBD2 (6 bases). Germline assignment: CDR1 SGDLS and CDR2 YYNGEE. This CDR3 contains 15 residues. Trimming left V 4 bases short and J 0 bases short, with 12 bases between. This CDR3 reads CASSFAAGSTDTQYF. The CDR3, as DNA: TGTGCCAGCAGCTTCGCCGCGGGGAGCACAGATACGCAGTATTTT.

V and J are TRBV11-2 and TRBJ2-3; D is undetermined. Germline V CDR1 and CDR2: SGHAT, FQNNGV. This CDR3 is 14 amino acids long. V was clipped by 2 bases and J by 2 bases, with 8 bases between them. Here the CDR3 reads CASSLKSLTDTQYF. The CDR3 nucleotides read TGTGCCAGCAGCTTAAAATCCCTCACAGATACGCAGTATTTT.

V and J are TRBV6-5 and TRBJ1-2, with a tentative D call TRBD1 (5 bases). Germline loops: CDR1 MNHEY, CDR2 SVGAGI. The CDR3 consists of 14 residues. Trimming pared 8 bases from V and 8 bases from J, leaving 21 bases between. CDR3: CASGTAPYGYGYTF. The CDR3, as DNA: TGTGCCAGCGGGACTGCCCCTTATGGCTACGGCTACACCTTC.

The chain employs TRBV29-1 and TRBJ2-1, with TRBD2 identical over 12 bases. With 3 bases clipped from V and 6 bases from J, the junction kept 6 bases outside the gene matches. This CDR3 spans 15 amino acids. Germline CDR1 and CDR2: SQVTM and ANQGSEA. CDR3 loop: CSVEGTSGRINEQFF. The CDR3 DNA sequence: TGCAGCGTTGAGGGTACTAGCGGGAGGATCAATGAGCAGTTCTTC.

V gene TRBV28 combines with J gene TRBJ1-2, with a weak D call TRBD1 (6 bases). Looked up from germline, CDR1 is MDHEN and CDR2 is SYDVKM. CDR3 length: 15 residues. The V and J ends lost 1 base and 2 bases respectively, with 11 bases between them. The CDR3 loop is CASSLFDRTNYGYTF. In DNA form, the CDR3 reads TGTGCCAGCAGTTTATTTGACAGGACAAACTATGGCTACACCTTC.

Concerning this clone itself: One junction end disagrees with the germline gene, perhaps due to a read error. V usage is TRBV7-7 and J usage is TRBJ1-3; perhaps TRBD1 as D (6 bases). CDR3 length: 13 amino acids. CDR1 SSHAT and CDR2 FNYEAQ come from the germline V gene (reference sequence). The CDR3 nucleotides read TGTGCTAGCAGCTCCACAGGGCCAAACACCATATATTTT. This encodes CASSSTGPNTIYF.

The rearrangement joins TRBV5-1 to TRBJ2-7, with no clear D. Per germline, CDR1 SGHRS and CDR2 YFSETQ. CDR3 length equals 11 residues. Trimming took 3 bases from V and 4 from J, leaving 5 bases between them. The CDR3 DNA is TGCGCCAGCAGCTCTGTTTACGAGCAGTACTTC. Protein: CASSSVYEQYF.